The entry that follows covers one T cell receptor (beta chain) sequence. Antigen unknown. PCR employed 60 Vbeta and 13 Jbeta primers. Generated by immunoSEQ multiplex PCR, the TCRdb table keeps only in-frame clones and is missing some. The sample holds 97,000 or so clones, 81% seen once. The data derive from a study of cytomegalovirus exposure and HLA in healthy donors. Study results and limitations: Some highly shared sequence variants likely arose as a pipeline artifact.

Germline loops: CDR1 SGHTA, CDR2 FQGNSA. Trimming removed 5 bases at V and 6 bases at J, with 11 bases between. This CDR3 is 13 amino acids long. This sequence originates from a man aged 35-49 years in good health and CMV-seronegative. The specimen sequenced was PBMCs. The V and J genes are TRBV7-2 and TRBJ1-5; D unresolved. CDR3 DNA sequence: TGTGCCAGCAGCCGGGGAGTTGGTCAGCCCCAGCATTTT. Amino acid sequence: CASSRGVGQPQHF. The full variable domain, its missing parts supplied by reference TRBV7-2 and TRBJ1-5, is GAGVSQSPSNKVTEKGKDVELRCDPISGHTALYWYRQSLGQGLEFLIYFQGNSAPDKSGLPSDRFSAERTGGSVSTLTIQRTQQEDSAVYLCASSRGVGQPQHFGDGTRLSIL.